The next 8 T cell receptor beta chains were all read from a single sample in a study of cytomegalovirus exposure and HLA in healthy donors. This PCR relied on a set of 60 Vbeta primers and 13 Jbeta primers. Profiled with immunoSEQ multiplex PCR; TCRdb holds only in-frame clones, not every one. Of about 160,000 clones detected, over 80% appear once; the ten largest clones hold approximately 1.5%. Input material: PBMCs. These TCRs come from a woman younger than 35 in good health and CMV-seronegative.

The CDR3 sequence is CASSLPGQGVHEQYF. The CDR3 region has the DNA TGTGCCAGCAGTTTACCGGGACAGGGAGTCCACGAGCAGTACTTC. This chain connects TRBV27 to TRBJ2-7, with TRBD1 matching over 9 bases. This CDR3 is 15 amino acids long. Germline trimming cut 2 bases from V and 5 bases from J; bases unmatched to any gene: 7. CDR1 is MNHEY and CDR2 is SMNVEV in the germline V gene (reference sequence).

The chain uses TRBV7-8 and TRBJ2-5; D possibly corresponds to TRBD1 (6 bases). The ends were cut back, 1 base at V and 2 bases at J, with 14 bases in the middle. The length of the CDR3 is 16 residues. Per germline, CDR1 SGHVS and CDR2 FQNEAQ. Here the CDR3 DNA reads TGTGCCAGCAGCTTAGGAGGCCAGGGGAGACAAGAGACCCAGTACTTC. This translates into CASSLGGQGRQETQYF.

The chain has TRBV28 and TRBJ2-2; the D gene is possibly TRBD2 (5 bases). The CDR3 contains 16 residues. V lost 2 bases, J lost 0 bases, and 10 bases lay in between. Germline-derived CDR1 and CDR2 are MDHEN and SYDVKM. The CDR3 spells CASSLNPSTNTGELFF. The CDR3 bases are TGTGCCAGCAGTTTAAACCCTAGCACGAACACCGGGGAGCTGTTTTTT.

This clone appeared a single time. This chain links TRBV6-1 with TRBJ1-2; D possibly corresponds to TRBD1 (6 bases). With 2 bases removed from V and 4 bases from J, the gap between germline ends came to 14 bases. Germline V gene data show CDR1 as MNHNS and CDR2 as SASEGT. This CDR3 has 15 amino acids. Here the CDR3 DNA reads TGTGCCAGCAGTGAACGTCCTCAGGACAGCTATGGCTACACCTTC. Encoded protein: CASSERPQDSYGYTF.

This clone has only a few counts. The J gene is TRBJ1-1, the V gene TRBV10-3, with 8 bases identical to TRBD1. Germline assignment: CDR1 ENHRY and CDR2 SYGVKD. The V and J ends lost 3 bases and 5 bases, in that order; junction bases with no gene match: 8. The CDR3 contains 15 residues. The CDR3 sequence is CAISDPDREGTEAFF. The CDR3 nucleotides are TGTGCCATCAGTGACCCGGACAGGGAGGGGACTGAAGCTTTCTTT.

This rearrangement joins TRBV11-3 to TRBJ2-6; D not resolved. The CDR3 consists of 15 residues. Germline lookup yields CDR1 SGHNT and CDR2 YENEEA. V was trimmed by 5 bases and J by 0 bases, leaving 8 bases between them. The CDR3 protein is CASSPRSSGANVLTF. CDR3 in DNA: TGTGCCAGCAGCCCACGGAGCTCTGGGGCCAACGTCCTGACTTTC.

In its sample, this clone was seen a few times. The rearrangement links TRBV6-1 to TRBJ1-1; D is unclear. CDR1 is MNHNS and CDR2 is SASEGT in the germline V gene. The length of the CDR3 is 12 residues. Deletions cut 7 bases from V and 3 bases from J, with 9 bases between. CDR3 sequence: CASIRGHTEAFF. The CDR3 bases are TGTGCCAGCATACGAGGTCACACTGAAGCTTTCTTT.

The chain couples TRBV11-3 to TRBJ1-1, with D tentatively TRBD1 (6 bases). With 6 bases removed from V and 4 bases from J, the gap between germline ends came to 15 bases. The CDR3 consists of 14 residues. Germline V gene lookup returns CDR1 SGHNT and CDR2 YENEEA. The CDR3 is CASRRLKQGTEAFF. As DNA, the CDR3 is TGTGCCAGCAGACGCCTAAAACAGGGCACTGAAGCTTTCTTT.